Below are 4 T cell receptor beta chains sequenced from a single sample in a study of T cell responses to AZD1222 COVID-19 vaccine. The table came from immunoSEQ multiplex PCR; TCRdb's copy has only in-frame clones and leaves some out. The table records approximately 81,000 clones, about four fifths of them present only once. The sample here was peripheral blood, taken 28 days after the second AZD1222 dose. The receptors here all came from an adult who received the AZD1222 COVID-19 vaccine.

The V gene is TRBV4-2, the J gene TRBJ2-5, with 12 bases that match TRBD2. The CDR3 spans 16 residues. From germline, CDR1 is LGHNA and CDR2 YNFKEQ. Trimming at V came to 0 bases and at J to 5 bases, leaving 4 bases not matched to a gene. CDR3 nucleotide sequence: TGTGCCAGCAGCCAAGATTTCACTAGCGGGAGGGAGACCCAGTACTTC. Its translation: CASSQDFTSGRETQYF.

V is TRBV5-6 and J is TRBJ1-2; 9 bases match TRBD1. V shed 4 bases and J 4 bases; nucleotides not matched to a gene: 5. This CDR3 contains 14 residues. Germline-derived CDR1 and CDR2 are SGHDT and YYEEEE. The CDR3 DNA reads as TGTGCCAGCAGCCCACAGGGGGCAGGCTATGGCTACACCTTC. Protein sequence: CASSPQGAGYGYTF.

In this sample, this clone turned up once. The chain combines TRBV11-2 with TRBJ2-7; D is unclear. With 4 bases removed from V and 1 base from J, the gap between germline ends came to 5 bases. The CDR3 has 12 amino acids. Per germline, CDR1 SGHAT and CDR2 FQNNGV. CDR3 bases: TGTGCCAGCAGCTCCGGTTCCTACGAGCAGTACTTC. Its protein product is CASSSGSYEQYF.

The V gene is TRBV7-2, the J gene TRBJ2-3; 10 nucleotides agree with TRBD2. Germline CDR1 is SGHTA and CDR2 is FQGNSA. CDR3 length: 15 residues. V gave up 0 bases and J gave up 4 bases; unmatched junction bases: 1. CDR3 residues: CASSLAGLASDTQYF. CDR3 coding DNA: TGTGCCAGCAGCTTAGCGGGACTAGCGTCAGATACGCAGTATTTT.